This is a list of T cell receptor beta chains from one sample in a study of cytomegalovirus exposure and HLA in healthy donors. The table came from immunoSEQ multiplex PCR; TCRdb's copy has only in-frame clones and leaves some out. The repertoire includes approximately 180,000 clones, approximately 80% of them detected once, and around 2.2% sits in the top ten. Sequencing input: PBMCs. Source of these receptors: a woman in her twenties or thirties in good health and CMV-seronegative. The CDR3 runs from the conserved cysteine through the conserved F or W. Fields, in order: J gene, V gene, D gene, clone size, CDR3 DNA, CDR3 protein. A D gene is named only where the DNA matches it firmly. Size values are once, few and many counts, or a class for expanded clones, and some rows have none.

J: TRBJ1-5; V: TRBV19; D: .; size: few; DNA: TGTGCCAGTAGTATGAGAGAATATAGCAATCAGCCCCAGCATTTT; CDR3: CASSMREYSNQPQHF
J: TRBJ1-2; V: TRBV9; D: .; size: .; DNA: TGTGCCAGCGGATCAGGGTATGGCTACACCTTC; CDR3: CASGSGYGYTF
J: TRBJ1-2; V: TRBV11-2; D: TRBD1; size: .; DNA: TGTGCCAGCAGCTTAGCAGGGGGCAACTATGGCTACACCTTC; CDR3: CASSLAGGNYGYTF
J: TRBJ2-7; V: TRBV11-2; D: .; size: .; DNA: TGTGCCAGCAGCTTAGTAGAGGGAGCCTACGAGCAGTACTTC; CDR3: CASSLVEGAYEQYF
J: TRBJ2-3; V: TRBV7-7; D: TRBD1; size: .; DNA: TGTGCCAGCAGCCCCAGGACAGGGTTTGATACGCAGTATTTT; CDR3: CASSPRTGFDTQYF
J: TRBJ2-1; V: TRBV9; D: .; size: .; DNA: TGTGCCAGCAGCGTAGCCGGGACTGTATACAATGAGCAGTTCTTC; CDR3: CASSVAGTVYNEQFF
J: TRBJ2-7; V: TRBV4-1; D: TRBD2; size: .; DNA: TGCGCCAGCAGCCAAGTCCTCAAGACTAGCGGGAGGGCCTACGAGCAGTACTTC; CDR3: CASSQVLKTSGRAYEQYF
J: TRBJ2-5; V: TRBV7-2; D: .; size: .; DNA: TGTGCCAGCAGCCCCGGAGGGGGGGGTCAGGAGACCCAGTACTTC; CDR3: CASSPGGGGQETQYF
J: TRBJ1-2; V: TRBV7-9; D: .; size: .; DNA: TGTGCCAGCAGCCGAAATACTGCTAACTATGGCTACACCTTC; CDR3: CASSRNTANYGYTF
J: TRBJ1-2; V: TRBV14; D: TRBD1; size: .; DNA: TGTGCCAGCAGCCAACCCACCCGGGACAGGGGGCATGGCTACACCTTC; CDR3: CASSQPTRDRGHGYTF
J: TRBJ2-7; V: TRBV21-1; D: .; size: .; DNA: .; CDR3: CASSKVGTGSYEQYF
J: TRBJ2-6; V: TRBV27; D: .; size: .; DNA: TGTGCCAGCGGAGGGAGAGGGGCCAACGGCCTGACTTTC; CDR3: CASGGRGANGLTF
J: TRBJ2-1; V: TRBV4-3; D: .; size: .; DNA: TGCGCCAGCAGCCAAGATTACCGGGGACTGGACAATGAGCAGTTCTTC; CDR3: CASSQDYRGLDNEQFF